These 8 T cell receptor beta chains were sequenced from one sample in a study of T-cell memory formation after mild COVID-19 (dated by TCRdb to the early 2020s). The method behind the library was 5' RACE. The sample was run on an Illumina NovaSeq 6000. The public reads were reprocessed in TCRdb via fastp at Q25 and MiXCR, keeping in-frame beta chains. Merged by CDR3 protein, the rows form single entries marked with the most common genes and DNA. In this sample the table shows 250,000 to 400,000 distinct CDR3 sequences, roughly 13% of which occur a single time. The ten largest make up around 20% of the sample. Material: PBMCs or a T cell subset sorted from them (not recorded which). The receptor set was obtained from a man aged 18 to 29 who had mild COVID-19 (a few samples of this study predate the infection). The sample titles of this study are shuffled in the database, so cell type and time point are left out; the donor was told from shared clones.

The chain combines TRBV4-1 with TRBJ2-7; 7 nucleotides align to TRBD2. This CDR3 has 17 amino acids. V shed 0 bases, J shed 0 bases, and the junction held 8 bases outside the gene matches. CDR1 is MGHRA and CDR2 is YSYEKL in the germline V gene. The CDR3 DNA is TGCGCCAGCAGCCAAGAACCCTCGGGGGGATCCTCCTACGAGCAGTACTTC. Translated: CASSQEPSGGSSYEQYF.

A few counts support this clonotype. The genes are TRBV9 and TRBJ2-2; 9 bases are shared with TRBD1. Germline V gene data show CDR1 as SGDLS and CDR2 as YYNGEE. Trimming cost V 3 bases and J 7 bases; bases outside gene matches: 10. The length of the CDR3 is 16 residues. This CDR3 reads CASSDGRQGVIGELFF. CDR3 in DNA: TGTGCCAGCAGCGACGGACGACAGGGGGTCATCGGGGAGCTGTTTTTT.

The chain links TRBV6-6 to TRBJ2-5; 10 nucleotides line up with TRBD2. Germline lookup yields CDR1 MNHNY and CDR2 SVGAGI (reference sequence). Trimming cost V 5 bases and J 5 bases; bases outside gene matches: 11. CDR3 length: 16 amino acids. The CDR3 DNA is TGTGCCAGCAGTCTAGGCCTCAGCGGGGGGGCGGAGACCCAGTACTTC. Translated, it gives CASSLGLSGGAETQYF.

The J gene is TRBJ2-3, the V gene TRBV10-3; D unclear. V was cut by 2 bases and J by 3 bases, with 6 bases left in between. The CDR3 has 13 amino acids. CDR1 and CDR2 (germline): ENHRY, SYGVKD. In nucleotides, the CDR3 is TGTGCCATCAGTGAGCCGCCAACAGATACGCAGTATTTT. Its protein is CAISEPPTDTQYF.

The CDR3 loop is CASSQLGTSKGGTYEQYF. For the CDR3, the DNA is TGCGCCAGCAGCCAACTCGGGACTAGCAAGGGGGGGACCTACGAGCAGTACTTC. The rearrangement links TRBV4-1 to TRBJ2-7; 9 positions match TRBD2. Germline loops: CDR1 MGHRA, CDR2 YSYEKL. Trimming removed 2 bases from V and 2 bases from J; junction bases left unmatched: 13. This CDR3 has 18 residues.

The genes are TRBV28 and TRBJ2-3; 7 nucleotides match TRBD2. From germline, CDR1 is MDHEN and CDR2 SYDVKM. This CDR3 is 17 amino acids long. V lost 10 bases to trimming and J lost 2 bases; unmatched junction nucleotides: 18. The CDR3 DNA reads TGTGCCACACGGGACCATAGGATACTAGCGATCACAGATACGCAGTATTTT. This encodes CATRDHRILAITDTQYF.

The chain joins TRBV11-2 to TRBJ2-1; D remains ambiguous. The V end was cut by 5 bases, the J end by 0 bases, with 14 bases between. The germline V gene has CDR1 SGHAT and CDR2 FQNNGV. The CDR3 extends over 16 amino acids. CDR3 nucleotides: TGTGCCAGCAGCCACCACGGTCCCGGCTCCTACAATGAGCAGTTCTTC. Translating gives CASSHHGPGSYNEQFF.

The chain combines TRBV6-6 with TRBJ1-6; D unresolved. Trimming took 2 bases from V and 8 from J, leaving 10 bases between them. In germline, CDR1 is MNHNY, CDR2 SVGAGI (reference sequence). The CDR3 spans 14 residues. CDR3 protein: CASSYIRGDSPLHF. The CDR3, as DNA: TGTGCCAGCAGTTACATCAGAGGAGATTCACCCCTCCACTTT.